Listed below are T cell receptor beta chains from one sample, sequenced in a study of blood T cell repertoires in COVID-19. Sequenced by immunoSEQ multiplex PCR; TCRdb stores in-frame clones only, minus some. The repertoire holds some 89,000 clones, around 85% seen once, with less than 4.5% in the top ten. Sequences were obtained from peripheral blood. Receptors originate from a man in his sixties with acute or convalescent COVID-19. Both conserved end residues are trimmed from each CDR3. Fields, in order: CDR3 protein, V gene, D gene, clone size. D genes are given only for firm matches. Some rows have no size entry. The others give once, few or many, or a class for an expanded clone.

ASSLWDRGSNEKLF,TRBV28,TRBD1,few
ASSPPGQGGT,TRBV7-8,TRBD1,NA
ASSEGQGANEKLF,TRBV19,TRBD1,once
ASSRAETGELF,TRBV10-2,NA,NA
ASSFQDRESEQY,TRBV5-1,TRBD1,NA
ASSLVGSGPTYEQY,TRBV7-8,NA,NA
ATIGGSTDTQY,TRBV24-1,NA,once
ASSSLGGGSTDTQY,TRBV28,TRBD2,NA
ASSLGEGYTQY,TRBV5-6,TRBD2,NA
ASSVIGRVTDTQY,TRBV2,NA,NA
ASSSARSRQETQY,TRBV5-4,NA,once
ASSQFGQAYEQY,TRBV3-1/TRBV3-2,NA,NA
AISAHNRVSANYGYT,TRBV10-3,NA,NA
ASRPGQGGTSESTDTQY,TRBV28,TRBD2,NA
ASSSGWTNEKLF,TRBV6-2/TRBV6-3,NA,NA
ASARVHSYNSPLH,TRBV11-2,NA,NA
ASSSGGWEQF,TRBV7-2,TRBD1,NA
ASSVTGAANEKLF,TRBV9,TRBD1,NA
ASSPRDRVPDTQY,TRBV3-1/TRBV3-2,TRBD1,once
ASSPGQNTGELF,TRBV5-1,NA,NA
ASSPNRGLDEKLF,TRBV18,TRBD1,NA
ASSLEAGGFEAF,TRBV18,TRBD1,NA
ASSQDPAGSEAF,TRBV4-1,NA,NA
ATDRGLGNEQY,TRBV10-3,TRBD1,few
ASRGPGEETQY,TRBV6-5,NA,NA
ASSISGGGGYT,TRBV19,NA,once
ASIHRNTEAF,TRBV5-1,NA,NA